The 22 T cell receptor beta chains below all came from one sample that was sequenced in a study of cytomegalovirus exposure and HLA in healthy donors. 60 Vbeta and 13 Jbeta primers were used in PCR. Sequenced by immunoSEQ multiplex PCR; TCRdb stores in-frame clones only, minus some. The top ten hold roughly 3.8% of the sample, which has about 94,000 clones, more than 75% seen once. Sequenced sample: PBMCs. The receptors were gathered from a woman in her forties in good health and CMV-seronegative.

V gene TRBV30 combines with J gene TRBJ2-7; no clear D gene. Between the trimmed V and J ends, which lost 3 bases and 4 bases, there was a span of 7 bases. The CDR3 is 11 amino acids. CDR1 and CDR2 from the germline V gene are GTSNPN and SVGIG (reference sequence). The CDR3, as DNA: TGTGCCTGGAGGACAAGGTACGAGCAGTACTTC. Translated, it gives CAWRTRYEQYF.

V is TRBV28 and J is TRBJ2-7, with D unresolved. This CDR3 contains 12 residues. V lost 5 bases, J lost 3 bases, and 8 bases lay in between. In germline, CDR1 is MDHEN, CDR2 SYDVKM. The CDR3 is CASSPNSYEQYF. The CDR3 DNA reads TGTGCCAGCAGTCCCAACAGCTACGAGCAGTACTTC. The variable domain in full, completed from reference TRBV28 and TRBJ2-7, reads DVKVTQSSRYLVKRTGEKVFLECVQDMDHENMFWYRQDPGLGLRLIYFSYDVKMKEKGDIPEGYSVSREKKERFSLILESASTNQTSMYLCASSPNSYEQYFGPGTRLTVT.

The table lists this clone with a few counts. V and J are TRBV19 and TRBJ2-4; D gene unclear. The CDR3 contains 14 residues. Germline V CDR1 and CDR2: LNHDA, SQIVND (reference sequence). Trimming removed 7 bases at V and 0 bases at J, with 10 bases between. CDR3 bases: TGTGCCAGTAACGAAGACAAAGCCAAAAACATTCAGTACTTC. Its translation is CASNEDKAKNIQYF.

J is TRBJ1-1 and V is TRBV6-5; D gene ambiguous. The CDR3 is 14 amino acids. Trimming cost V 4 bases and J 0 bases, with 9 bases left between them. The germline V gene has CDR1 MNHEY and CDR2 SVGAGI. The CDR3 is CASSSRRVNTEAFF. In nucleotides, the CDR3 is TGTGCCAGCAGTTCGAGGAGGGTGAACACTGAAGCTTTCTTT.

This chain connects TRBV7-2 to TRBJ1-5; D perhaps matches TRBD1 (5 bases). The CDR3 contains 13 residues. V gave up 3 bases and J gave up 9 bases, with 12 bases separating them. From germline, CDR1 is SGHTA and CDR2 FQGNSA. CDR3: CASSLGRLGPQHF. CDR3 in DNA: TGTGCCAGCAGCTTGGGGCGTCTAGGGCCCCAGCATTTT.

This clone has more than one count but fewer than ten. This chain uses TRBV4-2 with TRBJ2-1; TRBD1 aligns across 8 bases. Looked up from germline, CDR1 is LGHNA and CDR2 is YNFKEQ. The CDR3 totals 15 residues. J was trimmed by 3 bases and V by 10 bases; bases with no gene match: 11. CDR3 protein: CATGGSGRDYNEQFF. DNA of the CDR3: TGTGCCACAGGGGGCTCGGGGAGAGACTACAATGAGCAGTTCTTC.

The chain has TRBV30 and TRBJ2-2; no clear D. The CDR3 length is 13 residues. Looked up from germline, CDR1 is GTSNPN and CDR2 is SVGIG (reference sequence). Trimming pared 5 bases from V and 9 bases from J, leaving 16 bases between. CDR3 nucleotides: TGTGCCTGGTCGACCAGGATACGACGGGAGCTGTTTTTT. It encodes CAWSTRIRRELFF. Looking up the rest from reference TRBV30 and TRBJ2-2 gives the full variable domain: SQTIHQWPATLVQPVGSPLSLECTVEGTSNPNLYWYRQAAGRGLQLLFYSVGIGQISSEVPQNLSASRPQDRQFILSSKKLLLSDSGFYLCAWSTRIRRELFFGEGSRLTVL.

This clone was observed a single time. This rearrangement joins TRBV7-9 to TRBJ2-5; the D gene is possibly TRBD2 (6 bases). The CDR3 is made up of 13 amino acids. The germline V and J ends were trimmed by 5 bases and 5 bases, with 12 bases remaining between them. From germline, CDR1 is SEHNR and CDR2 FQNEAQ (reference sequence). The CDR3 region has the DNA TGTGCCAGCAGCAGGGACTTCAGGGAGACCCAGTACTTC. Translated, it gives CASSRDFRETQYF.

The chain is built from TRBV7-6 and TRBJ1-6; no definite D call. Germline values: CDR1 SGHVS, CDR2 FNYEAQ. The CDR3 is 15 amino acids. Trimming took off 1 base at V and 5 bases at J, with 9 bases between the two ends. CDR3 amino acids: CASSLGPGNNSPLHF. The CDR3 DNA follows: TGTGCCAGCAGCTTAGGTCCGGGTAATAATTCACCCCTCCACTTT.

The chain is built from TRBV6-5 and TRBJ1-5; a weak D match, TRBD1 (6 bases). Germline assignment: CDR1 MNHEY and CDR2 SVGAGI. Trimming took 5 bases from V and 0 from J, leaving 8 bases between them. The CDR3 has 14 amino acids. CDR3 loop: CASSADSSNQPQHF. DNA for the CDR3: TGTGCCAGCAGTGCGGACAGTAGCAATCAGCCCCAGCATTTT.

The chain joins TRBV6-5 to TRBJ1-1; no clear D. Trimming shortened V by 0 bases and J by 1 base, and 9 bases separated the two germline ends. The CDR3 is made up of 15 amino acids. Germline CDR1 is MNHEY and CDR2 is SVGAGI. The CDR3 reads CASSYSTTKNTEAFF. CDR3 nucleotides: TGTGCCAGCAGTTACTCGACTACAAAGAACACTGAAGCTTTCTTT.

The chain couples TRBV4-1 to TRBJ2-1; 9 bases map to TRBD2. This CDR3 contains 15 residues. The J segment lost 9 bases and the V segment lost 3 bases, leaving 9 bases of the junction unmatched. CDR1 MGHRA and CDR2 YSYEKL come from the germline V gene. The CDR3 reads CASSQPGLARTEQFF. In DNA, the CDR3 is TGCGCCAGCAGCCAGCCGGGACTAGCAAGAACTGAGCAGTTCTTC.

The V gene is TRBV6-6, the J gene TRBJ1-2, with a weak D call TRBD1 (6 bases). The CDR3 runs 13 residues. Trimming left V 6 bases short and J 5 bases short, with 13 bases between. The V gene's germline CDR1 is MNHNY and CDR2 SVGAGI (reference sequence). CDR3 loop: CASSATGDYGYTF. As DNA, the CDR3 is TGTGCCAGCAGCGCGACAGGTGATTATGGCTACACCTTC.

The chain combines TRBV4-3 with TRBJ1-3, with D possibly TRBD1 on 5 matching bases. Germline CDR1 reads LGHNA; CDR2 reads YSLEER. There are 16 residues in the CDR3. The ends were cut back, 0 bases at V and 2 bases at J, with 11 bases in the middle. CDR3 DNA: TGCGCCAGCAGCCAAGATCCCCACAGGACTGGAAACACCATATATTTT. Translation: CASSQDPHRTGNTIYF.

This clone has more than one count but fewer than ten. CDR3 sequence: CASSFGENTEAFF. CDR3 in DNA: TGTGCCAGCAGCTTCGGGGAGAACACTGAAGCTTTCTTT. This rearrangement joins TRBV5-6 to TRBJ1-1, with D unresolved. The CDR3 runs 13 residues. The V gene's germline CDR1 is SGHDT and CDR2 YYEEEE. The V and J ends lost 2 bases and 1 base respectively, with 6 bases between them. Full variable domain (rest looked up from reference TRBV5-6 and TRBJ1-1): DAGVTQSPTHLIKTRGQQVTLRCSPKSGHDTVSWYQQALGQGPQFIFQYYEEEERQRGNFPDRFSGHQFPNYSSELNVNALLLGDSALYLCASSFGENTEAFFGQGTRLTVV.

The chain has TRBV5-1 and TRBJ1-1, with D possibly TRBD1 on 5 matching bases. Between the trimmed V and J ends, which lost 4 bases and 3 bases, there was a span of 16 bases. Germline values: CDR1 SGHRS, CDR2 YFSETQ. This CDR3 contains 15 residues. CDR3 in amino acids: CASSPSRQGDTEAFF. The CDR3, as DNA: TGCGCCAGCAGCCCCTCCCGGCAGGGCGACACTGAAGCTTTCTTT.

The chain is built from TRBV11-1 and TRBJ1-1, with TRBD1 as a possible D gene (6 bases). The V gene's germline CDR1 is SGHAT and CDR2 FQDESV (reference sequence). There are 12 residues in the CDR3. Deletions cut 6 bases from V and 10 bases from J, with 15 bases between. The CDR3, as DNA: TGTGCCAGCAGATTGGGGGCCGAGGGAGCTTTCTTT. This sequence encodes CASRLGAEGAFF.

For this clone: The sample carries other DNA sequences with the same CDR3. The chain couples TRBV7-2 to TRBJ1-1, with D perhaps matching TRBD1 (5 bases). With 6 bases removed from V and 1 base from J, the gap between germline ends came to 9 bases. The CDR3 sequence is 13 residues long. Germline lookup yields CDR1 SGHTA and CDR2 FQGNSA. The CDR3 spells CASSWGGNTEAFF. The CDR3 coding sequence is TGTGCCAGCAGTTGGGGGGGGAACACTGAAGCTTTCTTT.

In this sample, this clone turned up a few times. V is TRBV29-1 and J is TRBJ1-1; 7 positions match TRBD1. Germline V CDR1 and CDR2: SQVTM, ANQGSEA. J gave up 5 bases and V 8 bases, and 11 bases lay outside the gene matches. This CDR3 is built from 13 residues. In nucleotides, the CDR3 is TGCAGCTTATGGCAGGGGGTAGGAACTGAAGCTTTCTTT. It yields the protein CSLWQGVGTEAFF.

There are a few counts of this clone. The chain joins TRBV27 to TRBJ2-6; TRBD1 agrees at 9 bases. After removal of 6 bases from V and 3 bases from J, the junction contained 3 bases not matched to a gene. Per the germline V gene, CDR1 is MNHEY and CDR2 is SMNVEV (reference sequence). The CDR3 is 15 residues long. The CDR3 is CASSRDRVGANVLTF. DNA for the CDR3: TGTGCCAGCAGCCGGGACAGGGTTGGGGCCAACGTCCTGACTTTC.

This chain's CDR3 is CASSYKDRVDNSPLHF. DNA for the CDR3: TGTGCCAGCAGCTACAAGGACAGGGTCGATAATTCACCCCTCCACTTT. The rearrangement joins TRBV4-2 to TRBJ1-6; 8 positions agree with TRBD1. The J segment lost 5 bases and the V segment lost 5 bases, leaving 8 bases of the junction unmatched. The CDR3 is 16 amino acids. The germline CDR1 and CDR2 sequences are LGHNA and YNFKEQ.

The chain couples TRBV30 to TRBJ2-1, with D unclear. From germline, CDR1 is GTSNPN and CDR2 SVGIG (reference sequence). CDR3 length: 11 residues. The ends were cut back, 6 bases at V and 10 bases at J, with 13 bases in the middle. CDR3 in amino acids: CACLFYYEQFF. In nucleotides, the CDR3 is TGTGCCTGCCTATTCTACTACGAGCAGTTCTTC.